This T cell receptor beta chain originates from a study of vaccination effects on CD4 cells after COVID-19. The study, taken as a whole, reports: Both infection-induced and vaccine-induced clones contracted markedly at late post-vaccination timepoints.

Profiling relied on immunoSEQ multiplex PCR, and the TCRdb table lists in-frame clones only, not all of them. The table lists fewer than 90,000 clones, 60% to 85% of them singletons, with 0.85% to 1.2% in the top ten. A word on this clone: The antigen is undetermined.

CDR1 is SGHRS, CDR2 YFSETQ, per germline. The CDR3 contains 16 residues. Losses at the gene ends were 3 bases for V and 5 bases for J; bases not matched to a gene: 8. Under the ViraFEST assay, PBMC were stimulated with viral peptide pools so that antigen-specific CD4+ T cells expanded. Sequencing was performed afterwards. A 10-day culture period preceded the isolation of CD4+ T cells. Participants received two doses of either the BNT162b2 or mRNA-1273 vaccine. All vaccine recipients tested negative for nucleocapsid antibodies and had never contracted SARS-CoV-2 infection. Cells had half their medium changed to IL-2 medium on days 3 and 7.

The chain has TRBV5-1 and TRBJ2-2; 9 nucleotides align to TRBD1. The specimen comprised CD4+ T cells from PBMCs cultured with HCoV-OC43 spike peptides, sampled after COVID-19 vaccination. Subset defined: HCoV-OC43 spike overlapping peptide pool stimulation. The receptor comes from a human donor who received a COVID-19 vaccine. CDR3 sequence (DNA): TGCGCCAGCAGCTCCACCCCACAGGGGGCAACCGGGGAGCTGTTTTTT. It specifies CASSSTPQGATGELFF. Using reference TRBV5-1 and TRBJ2-2 for the parts outside the CDR3, the full variable domain is KAGVTQTPRYLIKTRGQQVTLSCSPISGHRSVSWYQQTPGQGLQFLFEYFSETQRNKGNFPGRFSGRQFSNSRSEMNVSTLELGDSALYLCASSSTPQGATGELFFGEGSRLTVL.